This entry concerns a single T cell receptor (beta chain). The antigen remains unidentified. The CDR3 is 11 residues long. Trimming shortened V by 7 bases and J by 7 bases, and 8 bases separated the two germline ends. This sample is part of a study of CD8 T cells in ankylosing spondylitis. Overall study findings and caveats: Characteristic of ankylosing spondylitis blood, it appeared, was a TCR beta motif comprising eight highly homologous variants.

TCRdb re-analysed the 5' RACE reads in MiXCR, keeping a single row per CDR3 protein. The table shows about 540,000 distinct CDR3 sequences, with over 9.5% occurring only once. The source of this sequence is a male donor with ankylosing spondylitis. The chain joins TRBV12-3 or TRBV12-4 to TRBJ2-1; D is unclear. Sequencing was done on a sample of blood, either unsorted or a sorted T cell fraction (not recorded which). In nucleotides, the CDR3 is TGTGCCAGCACCATGAGGAATGAGCAGTTCTTC. It codes for CASTMRNEQFF.